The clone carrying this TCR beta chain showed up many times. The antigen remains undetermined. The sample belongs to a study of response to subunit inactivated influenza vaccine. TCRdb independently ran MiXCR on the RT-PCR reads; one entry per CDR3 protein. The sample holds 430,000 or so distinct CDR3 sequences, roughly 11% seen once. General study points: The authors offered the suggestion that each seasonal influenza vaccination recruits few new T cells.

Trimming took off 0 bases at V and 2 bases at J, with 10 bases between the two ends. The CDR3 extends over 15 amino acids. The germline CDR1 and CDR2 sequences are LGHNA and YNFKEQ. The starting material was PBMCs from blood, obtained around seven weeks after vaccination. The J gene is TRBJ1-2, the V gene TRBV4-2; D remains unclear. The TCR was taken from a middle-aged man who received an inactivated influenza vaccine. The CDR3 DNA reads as TGTGCCAGCAGCCAAGATAGGACCGAGAACTATGGCTACACCTTC. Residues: CASSQDRTENYGYTF.